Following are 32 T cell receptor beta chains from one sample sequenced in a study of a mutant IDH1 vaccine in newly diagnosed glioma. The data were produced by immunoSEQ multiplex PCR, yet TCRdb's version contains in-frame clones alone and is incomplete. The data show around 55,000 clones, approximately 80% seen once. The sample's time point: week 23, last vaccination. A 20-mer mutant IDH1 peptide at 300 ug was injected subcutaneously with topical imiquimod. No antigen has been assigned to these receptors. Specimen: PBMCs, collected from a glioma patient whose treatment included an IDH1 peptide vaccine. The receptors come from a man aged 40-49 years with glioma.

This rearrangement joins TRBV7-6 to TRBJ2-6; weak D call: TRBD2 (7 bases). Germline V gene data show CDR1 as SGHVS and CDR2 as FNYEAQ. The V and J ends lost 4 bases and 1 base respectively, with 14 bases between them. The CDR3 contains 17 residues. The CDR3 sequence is CASSSRGGGSGANVLTF. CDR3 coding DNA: TGTGCCAGCAGCTCGAGGGGGGGCGGGTCTGGGGCCAACGTCCTGACTTTC. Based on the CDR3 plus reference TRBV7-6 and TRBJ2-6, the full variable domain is GAGVSQSPRYKVTKRGQDVALRCDPISGHVSLYWYRQALGQGPEFLTYFNYEAQQDKSGLPNDRFSAERPEGSISTLTIQRTEQRDSAMYRCASSSRGGGSGANVLTFGAGSRLTVL.

The CDR3 sequence: CASSLQGWGTGELFF. As DNA, the CDR3 is TGCGCCAGCAGCTTACAGGGTTGGGGCACCGGGGAGCTGTTTTTT. The V gene is TRBV5-1, the J gene TRBJ2-2, with D maybe TRBD1 (6 bases). The V end lost 2 bases, the J end lost 4 bases, and 12 bases lay between the germline ends. CDR3 length equals 15 residues. CDR1 is SGHRS, CDR2 YFSETQ, per germline.

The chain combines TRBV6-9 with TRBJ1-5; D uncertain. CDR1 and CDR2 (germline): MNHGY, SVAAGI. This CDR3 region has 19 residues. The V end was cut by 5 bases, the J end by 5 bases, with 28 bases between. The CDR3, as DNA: TGTGCCAGCAGTCCCCTGGGCGGGCCCCGGACGGGCCGCTATCAGCCCCAGCATTTT. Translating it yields CASSPLGGPRTGRYQPQHF.

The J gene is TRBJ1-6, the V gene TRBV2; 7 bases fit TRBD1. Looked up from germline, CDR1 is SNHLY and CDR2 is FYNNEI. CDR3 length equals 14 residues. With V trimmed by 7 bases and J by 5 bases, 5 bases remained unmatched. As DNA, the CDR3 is TGTGCCAGCATCGGACAGGTGAATAATTCACCCCTCCACTTT. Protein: CASIGQVNNSPLHF.

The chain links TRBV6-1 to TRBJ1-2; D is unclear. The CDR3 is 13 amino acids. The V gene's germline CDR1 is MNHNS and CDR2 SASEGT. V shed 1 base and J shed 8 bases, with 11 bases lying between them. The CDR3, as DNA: TGTGCCAGCAGTGAAGAAACCGCGGAGGGCTACACCTTC. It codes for CASSEETAEGYTF.

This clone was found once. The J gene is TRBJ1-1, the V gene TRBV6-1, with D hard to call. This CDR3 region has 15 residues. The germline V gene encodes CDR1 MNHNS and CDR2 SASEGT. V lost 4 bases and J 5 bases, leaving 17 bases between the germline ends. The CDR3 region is CASSGHLGFWTEAFF. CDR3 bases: TGTGCCAGCAGTGGGCACCTAGGGTTTTGGACTGAAGCTTTCTTT.

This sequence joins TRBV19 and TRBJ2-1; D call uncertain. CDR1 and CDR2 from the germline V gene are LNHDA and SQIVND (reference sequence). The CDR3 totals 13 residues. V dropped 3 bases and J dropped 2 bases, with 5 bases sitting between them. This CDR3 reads CASSIAPYNEQFF. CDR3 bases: TGTGCCAGTAGTATCGCCCCCTACAATGAGCAGTTCTTC.

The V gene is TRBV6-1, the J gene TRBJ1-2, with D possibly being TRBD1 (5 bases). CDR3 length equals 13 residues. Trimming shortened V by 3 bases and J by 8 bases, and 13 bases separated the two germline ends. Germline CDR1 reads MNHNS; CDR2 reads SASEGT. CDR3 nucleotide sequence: TGTGCCAGCAGTGAGGGGGAGGTGGGCGGCTACACCTTC. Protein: CASSEGEVGGYTF.

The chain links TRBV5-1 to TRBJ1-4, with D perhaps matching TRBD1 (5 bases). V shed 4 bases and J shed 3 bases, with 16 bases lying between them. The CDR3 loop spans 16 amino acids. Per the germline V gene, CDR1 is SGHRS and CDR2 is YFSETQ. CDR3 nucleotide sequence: TGCGCCAGCAGCCCCGCTTTCGGGGGATCTAATGAAAAACTGTTTTTT. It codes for CASSPAFGGSNEKLFF.

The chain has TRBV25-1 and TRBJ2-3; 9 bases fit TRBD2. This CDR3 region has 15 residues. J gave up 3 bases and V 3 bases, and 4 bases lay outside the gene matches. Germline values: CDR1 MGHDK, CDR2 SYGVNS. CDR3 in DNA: TGTGCCAGCAGTGATATTCTAGCGGGGACAGATACGCAGTATTTT. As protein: CASSDILAGTDTQYF.

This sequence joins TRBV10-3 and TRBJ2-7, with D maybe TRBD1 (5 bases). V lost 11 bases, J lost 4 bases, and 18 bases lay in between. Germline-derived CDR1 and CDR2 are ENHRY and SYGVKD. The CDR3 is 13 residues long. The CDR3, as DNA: TGTGCCTCCTCGTTAGGGGAAAGGTACGAGCAGTACTTC. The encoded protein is CASSLGERYEQYF.

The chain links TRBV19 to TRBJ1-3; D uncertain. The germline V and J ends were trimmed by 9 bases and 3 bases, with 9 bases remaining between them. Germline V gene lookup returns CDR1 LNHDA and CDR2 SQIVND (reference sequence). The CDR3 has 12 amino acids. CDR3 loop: CASTRNGNTIYF. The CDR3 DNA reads TGTGCCAGCACTCGGAATGGAAACACCATATATTTT.

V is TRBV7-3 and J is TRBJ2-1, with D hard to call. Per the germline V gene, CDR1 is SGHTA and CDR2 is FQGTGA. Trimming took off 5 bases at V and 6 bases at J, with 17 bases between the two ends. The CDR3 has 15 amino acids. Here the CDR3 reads CASSLKPGRGNEQFF. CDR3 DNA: TGTGCCAGCAGCCTAAAGCCGGGCCGTGGCAATGAGCAGTTCTTC. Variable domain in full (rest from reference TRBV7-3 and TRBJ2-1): GAGVSQTPSNKVTEKGKYVELRCDPISGHTALYWYRQSLGQGPEFLIYFQGTGAADDSGLPNDRFFAVRPEGSVSTLKIQRTERGDSAVYLCASSLKPGRGNEQFFGPGTRLTVL.

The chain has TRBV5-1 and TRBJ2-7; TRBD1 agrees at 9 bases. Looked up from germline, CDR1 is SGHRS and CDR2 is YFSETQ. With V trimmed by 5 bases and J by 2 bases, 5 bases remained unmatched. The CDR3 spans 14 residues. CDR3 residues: CASRLWTGAYEQYF. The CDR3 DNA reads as TGCGCCAGCAGATTATGGACAGGGGCCTACGAGCAGTACTTC. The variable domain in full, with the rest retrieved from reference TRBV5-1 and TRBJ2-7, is KAGVTQTPRYLIKTRGQQVTLSCSPISGHRSVSWYQQTPGQGLQFLFEYFSETQRNKGNFPGRFSGRQFSNSRSEMNVSTLELGDSALYLCASRLWTGAYEQYFGPGTRLTVT.

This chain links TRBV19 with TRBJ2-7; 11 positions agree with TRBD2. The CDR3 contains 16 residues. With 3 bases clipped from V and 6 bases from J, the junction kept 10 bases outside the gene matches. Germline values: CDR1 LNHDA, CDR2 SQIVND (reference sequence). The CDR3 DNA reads TGTGCCAGTAGTATCATAACTAGCGGGGGCCCTAGCGAGCAGTACTTC. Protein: CASSIITSGGPSEQYF.

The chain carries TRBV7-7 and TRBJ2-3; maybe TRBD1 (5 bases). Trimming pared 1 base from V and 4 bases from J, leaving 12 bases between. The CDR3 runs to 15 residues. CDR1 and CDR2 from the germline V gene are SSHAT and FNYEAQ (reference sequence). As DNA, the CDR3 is TGTGCCAGCAGCTTAGGGACGCAGGGCGCAGATACGCAGTATTTT. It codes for CASSLGTQGADTQYF.

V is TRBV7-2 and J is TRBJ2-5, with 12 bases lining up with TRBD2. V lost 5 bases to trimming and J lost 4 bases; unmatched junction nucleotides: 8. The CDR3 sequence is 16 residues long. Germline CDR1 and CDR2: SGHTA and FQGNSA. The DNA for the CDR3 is TGTGCCAGCAGCGGCCCGACTAGCGGGGGCCGAGAGACCCAGTACTTC. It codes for CASSGPTSGGRETQYF.

CDR3 sequence (DNA): TGTGCCAGCAGCCGACAGGGCCCTAACTCCTACGAGCAGTACTTC. It codes for CASSRQGPNSYEQYF. The V and J genes are TRBV5-4 and TRBJ2-7; 7 bases line up with TRBD1. This CDR3 has 15 amino acids. V dropped 4 bases and J dropped 0; count of bases not matched to a gene: 7. From germline, CDR1 is SGHNT and CDR2 YYREEE (reference sequence).

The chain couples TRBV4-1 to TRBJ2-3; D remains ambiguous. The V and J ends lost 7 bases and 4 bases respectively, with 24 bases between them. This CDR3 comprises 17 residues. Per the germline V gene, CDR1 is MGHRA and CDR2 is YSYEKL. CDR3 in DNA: TGCGCCAGCACCAACTTTGACCCGTCCCCTGCTGCAGATACGCAGTATTTT. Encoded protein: CASTNFDPSPAADTQYF.

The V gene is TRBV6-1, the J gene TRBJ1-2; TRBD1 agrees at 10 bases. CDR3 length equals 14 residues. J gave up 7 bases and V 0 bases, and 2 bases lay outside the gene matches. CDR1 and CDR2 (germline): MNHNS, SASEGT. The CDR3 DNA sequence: TGTGCCAGCAGTGAAGCGACAGGGGGCTCTGGCTACACCTTC. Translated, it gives CASSEATGGSGYTF.

The CDR3 protein is CASPGQNYGYTF. CDR3 bases: TGTGCCAGTCCAGGACAGAACTATGGCTACACCTTC. The chain employs TRBV6-1 and TRBJ1-2; a possible D gene is TRBD1 (6 bases). V was shortened by 9 bases and J by 2 bases, with 10 bases between the two germline ends. This CDR3 has 12 residues. Germline lookup yields CDR1 MNHNS and CDR2 SASEGT.

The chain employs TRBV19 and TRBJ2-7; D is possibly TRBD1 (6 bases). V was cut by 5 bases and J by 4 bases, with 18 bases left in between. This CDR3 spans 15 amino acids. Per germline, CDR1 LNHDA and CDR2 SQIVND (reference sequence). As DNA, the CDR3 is TGTGCCAGTAGTGGCCTTTCCTGGGGGCTATACGAGCAGTACTTC. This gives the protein CASSGLSWGLYEQYF. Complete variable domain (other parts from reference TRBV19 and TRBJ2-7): DGGITQSPKYLFRKEGQNVTLSCEQNLNHDAMYWYRQDPGQGLRLIYYSQIVNDFQKGDIAEGYSVSREKKESFPLTVTSAQKNPTAFYLCASSGLSWGLYEQYFGPGTRLTVT.

The CDR3 DNA is TGTGCCAGCAGCCCCGGCCTAGCGGGGGGGCCTAGGGAGACCCAGTACTTC. Translating gives CASSPGLAGGPRETQYF. V usage is TRBV14 and J usage is TRBJ2-5, with TRBD2 identical over 12 bases. The ends lost 4 bases at V and 5 bases at J; junction bases unmatched: 11. Germline assignment: CDR1 SGHDN and CDR2 FVKESK. This CDR3 region has 17 residues.

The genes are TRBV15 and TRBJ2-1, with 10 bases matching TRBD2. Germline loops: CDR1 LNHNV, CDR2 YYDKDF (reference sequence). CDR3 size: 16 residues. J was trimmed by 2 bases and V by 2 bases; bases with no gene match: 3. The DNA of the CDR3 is TGTGCCACCAGCAGACCTAGCGGGGGCACCTACAATGAGCAGTTCTTC. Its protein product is CATSRPSGGTYNEQFF.

In DNA form, the CDR3 reads TGTGCCAGCATTGAGGCCCCCCATCGAGAGGTAAAGTTCTTC. Translation gives CASIEAPHREVKFF. V gene TRBV6-6 combines with J gene TRBJ2-1, with unresolved D. With 7 bases removed from V and 14 bases from J, the gap between germline ends came to 24 bases. The CDR3 extends over 14 amino acids. Looked up from germline, CDR1 is MNHNY and CDR2 is SVGAGI (reference sequence).

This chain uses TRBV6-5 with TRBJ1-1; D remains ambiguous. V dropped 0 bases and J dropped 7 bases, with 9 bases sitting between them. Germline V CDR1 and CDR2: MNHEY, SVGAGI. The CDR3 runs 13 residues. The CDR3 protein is CASSYSTIGEAFF. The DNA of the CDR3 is TGTGCCAGCAGTTACTCGACTATCGGTGAAGCTTTCTTT.

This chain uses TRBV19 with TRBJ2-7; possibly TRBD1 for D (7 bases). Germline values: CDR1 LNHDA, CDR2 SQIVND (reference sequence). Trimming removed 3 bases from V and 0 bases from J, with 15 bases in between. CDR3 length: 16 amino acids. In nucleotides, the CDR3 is TGTGCCAGTAGTATGGCGTCAGGGGGGCTCTCCTACGAGCAGTACTTC. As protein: CASSMASGGLSYEQYF. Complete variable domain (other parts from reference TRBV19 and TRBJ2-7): DGGITQSPKYLFRKEGQNVTLSCEQNLNHDAMYWYRQDPGQGLRLIYYSQIVNDFQKGDIAEGYSVSREKKESFPLTVTSAQKNPTAFYLCASSMASGGLSYEQYFGPGTRLTVT.

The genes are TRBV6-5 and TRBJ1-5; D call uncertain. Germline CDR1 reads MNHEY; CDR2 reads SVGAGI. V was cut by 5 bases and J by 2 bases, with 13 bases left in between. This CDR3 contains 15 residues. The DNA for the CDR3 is TGTGCCAGCAGTCCGGGCCCAGAACGCAATCAGCCCCAGCATTTT. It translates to CASSPGPERNQPQHF.

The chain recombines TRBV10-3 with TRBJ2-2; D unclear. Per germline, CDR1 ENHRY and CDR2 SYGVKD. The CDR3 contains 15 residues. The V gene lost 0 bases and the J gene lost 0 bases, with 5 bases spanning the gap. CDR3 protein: CAISESPANTGELFF. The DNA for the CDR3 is TGTGCCATCAGTGAGTCCCCAGCGAACACCGGGGAGCTGTTTTTT.

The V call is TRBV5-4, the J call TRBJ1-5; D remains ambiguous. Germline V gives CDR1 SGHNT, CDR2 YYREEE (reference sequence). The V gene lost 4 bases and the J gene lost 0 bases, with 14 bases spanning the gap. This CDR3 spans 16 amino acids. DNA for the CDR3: TGTGCCAGCAGCGCCAACCGTAGCTATAGCAATCAGCCCCAGCATTTT. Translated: CASSANRSYSNQPQHF.

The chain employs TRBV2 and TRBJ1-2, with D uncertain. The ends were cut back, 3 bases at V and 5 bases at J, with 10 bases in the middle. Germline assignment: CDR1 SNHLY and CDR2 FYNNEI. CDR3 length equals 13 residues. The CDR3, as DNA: TGTGCCAGCAGTGATATCCAGAGTTATGGCTACACCTTC. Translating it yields CASSDIQSYGYTF.

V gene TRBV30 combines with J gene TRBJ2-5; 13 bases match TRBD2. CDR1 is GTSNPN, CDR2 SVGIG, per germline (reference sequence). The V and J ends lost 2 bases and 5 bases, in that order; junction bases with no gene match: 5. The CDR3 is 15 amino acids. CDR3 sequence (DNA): TGTGCCTGGAGTATACTAGCGGGGGGGCCTGAGACCCAGTACTTC. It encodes CAWSILAGGPETQYF.